The next 24 T cell receptor beta chains were all read from a single sample in a study of CD8+CD57+ T cells in acquired aplastic anemia. Profiling that covered TCR beta VDJ and CDR3 relied on genomic DNA as its template. In TCRdb, the reads were re-called with MiXCR into one record per CDR3 protein. The sample shows some 150,000 distinct CDR3 sequences, about two thirds of them seen only once. Selection for sequencing was limited to patients who had shown CD8+CD57+ cell expansion by flow cytometry. Sequencing input: sorted CD4+, CD8+, or CD8+CD57+ T cells (not recorded which) from PBMCs. These receptors all come from a human donor with aplastic anemia.

The gene calls are TRBV7-6 and TRBJ2-1; perhaps TRBD1 as D (5 bases). Germline V CDR1 and CDR2: SGHVS, FNYEAQ. The CDR3 extends over 15 amino acids. Trimming left V 2 bases short and J 6 bases short, with 14 bases between. The CDR3 loop reads CASSLSGRAGNEQFF. DNA for the CDR3: TGTGCCAGCAGCTTATCCGGCAGGGCCGGCAATGAGCAGTTCTTC.

The chain is built from TRBV15 and TRBJ2-7; D is ambiguous. The V gene's germline CDR1 is LNHNV and CDR2 YYDKDF (reference sequence). V was pared by 5 bases and J by 6 bases, with 14 bases between. CDR3 length: 13 residues. The CDR3 DNA reads TGTGCCACCAGCTCGACGGAGAACGGCGAGCAGTACTTC. This sequence encodes CATSSTENGEQYF. Full variable domain (outside the CDR3, taken from reference TRBV15 and TRBJ2-7): DAMVIQNPRYQVTQFGKPVTLSCSQTLNHNVMYWYQQKSSQAPKLLFHYYDKDFNNEADTPDNFQSRRPNTSFCFLDIRSPGLGDTAMYLCATSSTENGEQYFGPGTRLTVT.

V usage is TRBV20-1 and J usage is TRBJ2-5; no clear D gene. The CDR3 runs 12 residues. Per germline, CDR1 DFQATT and CDR2 SNEGSKA (reference sequence). V was cut by 1 base and J by 3 bases, with 6 bases left in between. CDR3 protein: CSARGSEETQYF. CDR3 DNA: TGCAGTGCTAGAGGGTCAGAAGAGACCCAGTACTTC.

The chain combines TRBV19 with TRBJ1-2; D call uncertain. Trimming stripped 2 bases from V and 0 bases from J, with 4 bases between. The V gene's germline CDR1 is LNHDA and CDR2 SQIVND (reference sequence). CDR3 size: 13 residues. The CDR3 DNA reads as TGTGCCAGTAGTATAAGGACTAACTATGGCTACACCTTC. It codes for CASSIRTNYGYTF.

CDR3 loop: CARQTRGPYEQYF. Here the CDR3 DNA reads TGTGCCAGACAGACACGAGGCCCCTACGAGCAGTACTTC. The genes are TRBV19 and TRBJ2-7; D remains unclear. Trimming shortened V by 9 bases and J by 2 bases, and 14 bases separated the two germline ends. Germline CDR1 LNHDA, CDR2 SQIVND (reference sequence). This CDR3 spans 13 amino acids.

The rearrangement joins TRBV20-1 to TRBJ2-3; 9 bases match TRBD2. V trimming: 3 bases; J trimming: 5 bases; junction bases outside the gene matches: 3. This CDR3 comprises 13 residues. CDR1 is DFQATT and CDR2 is SNEGSKA in the germline V gene (reference sequence). This CDR3 is CSASILAGDTQYF. Here the CDR3 DNA reads TGCAGTGCTAGTATACTAGCGGGAGATACGCAGTATTTT.

This clonotype was detected once. The chain employs TRBV10-3 and TRBJ1-5; D perhaps matches TRBD1 (5 bases). The CDR3 is made up of 13 amino acids. Trimming stripped 7 bases from V and 3 bases from J, with 10 bases between. Germline CDR1 reads ENHRY; CDR2 reads SYGVKD. The CDR3 reads CAIMNGTNQPQHF. CDR3 DNA sequence: TGTGCCATCATGAATGGGACCAATCAGCCCCAGCATTTT.

The rearrangement links TRBV20-1 to TRBJ2-1; D may be TRBD1 (5 bases). V was pared by 4 bases and J by 3 bases, with 10 bases between. The CDR3 has 13 amino acids. The germline gives CDR1 DFQATT, CDR2 SNEGSKA (reference sequence). This CDR3 is CSAKSTDYNEQFF. CDR3 DNA: TGCAGTGCTAAGTCGACAGACTACAATGAGCAGTTCTTC.

The rearrangement uses TRBV20-1 and TRBJ2-5; TRBD2 matches 7 bases. V gave up 2 bases and J gave up 5 bases; unmatched junction bases: 11. CDR3 length equals 15 residues. Germline assignment: CDR1 DFQATT and CDR2 SNEGSKA (reference sequence). The CDR3 bases are TGCAGTGCTAGAAGCCGGACTAGATCGTATGAGACCCAGTACTTC. It encodes CSARSRTRSYETQYF.

J is TRBJ2-7 and V is TRBV10-1; 9 positions agree with TRBD2. The CDR3 contains 16 residues. V dropped 1 base and J dropped 0; count of bases not matched to a gene: 4. The germline CDR1 and CDR2 sequences are WNHNN and SYGVQD (reference sequence). CDR3 bases: TGCGCCAGCAGTGAGTTCGGACTAGCGAGCTCCTACGAGCAGTACTTC. This translates into CASSEFGLASSYEQYF.

This chain uses TRBV20-1 with TRBJ1-6; TRBD1 is a possible D gene (6 bases). This CDR3 has 14 residues. Trimming took off 1 base at V and 8 bases at J, with 12 bases between the two ends. Germline lookup yields CDR1 DFQATT and CDR2 SNEGSKA (reference sequence). CDR3 in amino acids: CSARAGAGDSPLHF. DNA for the CDR3: TGCAGTGCTAGAGCAGGGGCCGGGGATTCACCCCTCCACTTT.

V usage is TRBV7-2 and J usage is TRBJ2-3; D is uncertain. The CDR3 spans 14 residues. V lost 1 base and J 4 bases, leaving 9 bases between the germline ends. Germline CDR1 SGHTA, CDR2 FQGNSA. CDR3: CASSLVGSSDTQYF. In DNA, the CDR3 is TGTGCCAGCAGCTTAGTCGGTAGTTCAGATACGCAGTATTTT.

The V call is TRBV15, the J call TRBJ1-1, with D perhaps matching TRBD1 (5 bases). The CDR3 has 14 amino acids. V lost 8 bases and J 0 bases, leaving 13 bases between the germline ends. Germline V gives CDR1 LNHNV, CDR2 YYDKDF (reference sequence). The CDR3 reads CATSGGILNTEAFF. CDR3 bases: TGTGCCACCTCGGGGGGGATATTGAACACTGAAGCTTTCTTT.

About this clonotype itself: A read error may produce the germline difference seen at one junction end. The J gene is TRBJ2-2, the V gene TRBV20-1; 11 bases are a match to TRBD2. The CDR3 has 12 residues. Germline V CDR1 and CDR2: DFQATT, SNEGSKA (reference sequence). In DNA, the CDR3 is TGCAGTGCTGAACCTCTAGCGGGGGGGCTGTTTTTT. Its protein product is CSAEPLAGGLFF.

The chain couples TRBV19 to TRBJ1-5, with TRBD1 as a possible D gene (5 bases). Germline V CDR1 and CDR2: LNHDA, SQIVND (reference sequence). V shed 4 bases and J shed 1 base, with 17 bases lying between them. The CDR3 is 17 amino acids. The CDR3 here is CASSTSLARGSNQPQHF. CDR3 nucleotides: TGTGCCAGTAGTACATCGCTTGCAAGGGGAAGCAATCAGCCCCAGCATTTT.

In this sample, this clonotype turned up a few times. A single base separates this from a much larger clone, so it may be a read error. V gene TRBV6-1 combines with J gene TRBJ1-1; TRBD1 aligns across 7 bases. Germline CDR1 is MNHNS and CDR2 is SASEGT. This CDR3 has 14 amino acids. The V and J ends lost 8 bases and 4 bases, in that order; junction bases with no gene match: 10. CDR3 sequence reads: CASRPGGEGTEAFF. DNA of the CDR3: TGTGCCAGCCGTCCAGGGGGGGAGGGCACTGAAGCTTTCTTT.

For this clonotype: Relative to the germline gene, one junction end is altered; a read error may explain this. V gene TRBV6-5 combines with J gene TRBJ1-2; D possibly corresponds to TRBD1 (5 bases). This CDR3 is 13 amino acids long. Germline V gives CDR1 MNHEY, CDR2 SVGAGI. CDR3 amino acids: CAGGTAPMGGYAF. The CDR3 coding sequence is TGTGCCGGAGGGACGGCCCCTATGGGTGGCTACGCCTTC.

This clonotype was recorded once. This rearrangement joins TRBV7-6 to TRBJ2-1; the match to TRBD2 covers 9 bases. In germline, CDR1 is SGHVS, CDR2 FNYEAQ. Trimming took 1 base from V and 7 from J; bases not matched to a gene: 2. The CDR3 contains 14 residues. The DNA for the CDR3 is TGTGCCAGCAGCTTAGGCGGGGGGGGGAATGAGCAGTTCTTC. This encodes CASSLGGGGNEQFF.

The chain combines TRBV7-9 with TRBJ2-5; D unresolved. Germline CDR1 is SEHNR and CDR2 is FQNEAQ (reference sequence). This CDR3 contains 12 residues. V was pared by 5 bases and J by 0 bases, with 4 bases between. The CDR3, as DNA: TGTGCCAGCAGCGTAAACCAAGAGACCCAGTACTTC. Protein: CASSVNQETQYF.

This chain joins TRBV12-3 or TRBV12-4 and TRBJ1-5; perhaps TRBD1 as D (5 bases). The CDR3 is 15 amino acids. Trimming removed 6 bases from V and 2 bases from J, with 14 bases in between. The DNA for the CDR3 is TGTGCCAGCAGCCCCGGGGCGCCCGGCAATCAGCCCCAGCATTTT. Translating gives CASSPGAPGNQPQHF.

This clonotype was recorded a few times. The V call is TRBV5-5, the J call TRBJ1-2; D is undetermined. V dropped 2 bases and J dropped 2 bases, with 7 bases sitting between them. The CDR3 runs to 13 residues. CDR1 SGHKS and CDR2 YYEKEE come from the germline V gene (reference sequence). CDR3 residues: CASSLASNYGYTF. The CDR3 DNA reads TGTGCCAGCAGCTTAGCTTCCAACTATGGCTACACCTTC. Full variable domain (rest looked up from reference TRBV5-5 and TRBJ1-2): DAGVTQSPTHLIKTRGQQVTLRCSPISGHKSVSWYQQVLGQGPQFIFQYYEKEERGRGNFPDRFSARQFPNYSSELNVNALLLGDSALYLCASSLASNYGYTFGSGTRLTVV.

J is TRBJ1-1 and V is TRBV29-1, with TRBD1 as a possible D gene (6 bases). The CDR3 runs 13 residues. Germline V CDR1 and CDR2: SQVTM, ANQGSEA. With 7 bases removed from V and 3 bases from J, the gap between germline ends came to 15 bases. This CDR3 is CSAGRPGDTEAFF. The CDR3 DNA follows: TGCAGCGCCGGCCGTCCAGGGGACACTGAAGCTTTCTTT.

The chain employs TRBV19 and TRBJ2-5; D unclear. The ends were cut back, 3 bases at V and 5 bases at J, with 10 bases in the middle. In germline, CDR1 is LNHDA, CDR2 SQIVND (reference sequence). The CDR3 has 13 residues. This chain's CDR3 is CASSMVLRETQYF. The CDR3 nucleotides are TGTGCCAGTAGTATGGTACTCAGGGAGACCCAGTACTTC.

This rearrangement joins TRBV7-9 to TRBJ2-7, with TRBD2 identical over 10 bases. CDR1 is SEHNR, CDR2 FQNEAQ, per germline (reference sequence). CDR3 size: 14 residues. Trimming took 2 bases from V and 3 from J; bases not matched to a gene: 1. CDR3 in amino acids: CASSLSSGSYEQYF. The CDR3 bases are TGTGCCAGCAGCTTATCTAGCGGGAGCTACGAGCAGTACTTC. Using reference TRBV7-9 and TRBJ2-7 for the parts outside the CDR3, the full variable domain is DTGVSQNPRHKITKRGQNVTFRCDPISEHNRLYWYRQTLGQGPEFLTYFQNEAQLEKSRLLSDRFSAERPKGSFSTLEIQRTEQGDSAMYLCASSLSSGSYEQYFGPGTRLTVT.